These 32 T cell receptor beta chains came from one sample sequenced in a study of technical replicates of blood from a handful of donors. Libraries were prepared by immunoSEQ multiplex PCR; TCRdb keeps only in-frame clonotypes and omits some of them. This table holds 72,000 or so clones, about nine tenths found once. Sequenced sample: T cells isolated from PBMCs. These receptors all stem from a human donor in good health.

The chain links TRBV4-3 to TRBJ2-7; D may be TRBD1 (6 bases). With 0 bases removed from V and 3 bases from J, the gap between germline ends came to 12 bases. Germline CDR1 reads LGHNA; CDR2 reads YSLEER. This CDR3 has 15 amino acids. In DNA, the CDR3 is TGCGCCAGCAGCCAAGATGAGGACAGCTTCTACGAGCAGTACTTC. It codes for CASSQDEDSFYEQYF.

Worth noting for this clone: One end of the junction is discordant with germline, which a read error may explain. This sequence joins TRBV7-7 and TRBJ2-1; D perhaps matches TRBD1 (5 bases). Germline CDR1 is SSHAT and CDR2 is FNYEAQ (reference sequence). The CDR3 loop spans 14 amino acids. The CDR3: CASSLRGGFNEQFF. The CDR3 DNA reads as TGTGCTAGCAGCTTAAGGGGCGGATTTAATGAGCAGTTCTTC.

This clone was seen only once. The V and J genes are TRBV9 and TRBJ2-5, with D perhaps TRBD1 (5 bases). This CDR3 region has 11 residues. CDR1 is SGDLS, CDR2 YYNGEE, per germline. V lost 6 bases and J 5 bases, leaving 8 bases between the germline ends. The CDR3 sequence: CASKKGETQYF. CDR3 sequence (DNA): TGTGCCAGCAAAAAGGGGGAGACCCAGTACTTC.

J is TRBJ2-1 and V is TRBV5-1; 13 nucleotides agree with TRBD2. With V trimmed by 5 bases and J by 6 bases, 8 bases remained unmatched. The CDR3 totals 16 residues. Germline CDR1 SGHRS, CDR2 YFSETQ. The CDR3 here is CASSWGLAGSANEQFF. CDR3 in DNA: TGCGCCAGCAGTTGGGGACTAGCGGGATCCGCCAATGAGCAGTTCTTC. The full variable domain, completed using reference TRBV5-1 and TRBJ2-1, is KAGVTQTPRYLIKTRGQQVTLSCSPISGHRSVSWYQQTPGQGLQFLFEYFSETQRNKGNFPGRFSGRQFSNSRSEMNVSTLELGDSALYLCASSWGLAGSANEQFFGPGTRLTVL.

This chain uses TRBV5-1 with TRBJ2-1, with 7 nucleotides matching TRBD2. V lost 0 bases and J lost 15; bases outside the gene matches: 15. The CDR3 covers 15 residues. Germline loops: CDR1 SGHRS, CDR2 YFSETQ. The CDR3 sequence is CASSLGYGGGPEPFF. The DNA for the CDR3 is TGCGCCAGCAGCTTGGGTTATGGGGGAGGGCCCGAACCGTTCTTC.

J is TRBJ1-5 and V is TRBV7-8, with D uncertain. V gave up 2 bases and J gave up 0 bases, with 11 bases separating them. The germline V gene has CDR1 SGHVS and CDR2 FQNEAQ. This CDR3 is built from 16 residues. CDR3 in DNA: TGTGCCAGCAGCTTATATGAGGGTTATAGCAATCAGCCCCAGCATTTT. It translates to CASSLYEGYSNQPQHF.

The chain has TRBV14 and TRBJ2-7; 10 bases align to TRBD2. V trimming: 5 bases; J trimming: 7 bases; junction bases outside the gene matches: 11. CDR3 size: 15 residues. Germline V gene data show CDR1 as SGHDN and CDR2 as FVKESK. This CDR3 reads CASSSGAGGPEEQYF. The CDR3, as DNA: TGTGCCAGCAGCTCCGGAGCGGGAGGGCCGGAGGAGCAGTACTTC. Full variable domain (outside the CDR3, taken from reference TRBV14 and TRBJ2-7): EAGVTQFPSHSVIEKGQTVTLRCDPISGHDNLYWYRRVMGKEIKFLLHFVKESKQDESGMPNNRFLAERTGGTYSTLKVQPAELEDSGVYFCASSSGAGGPEEQYFGPGTRLTVT.

The chain employs TRBV6-4 and TRBJ2-3; D might be TRBD2 (5 bases). Trimming left V 5 bases short and J 12 bases short, with 12 bases between. Germline values: CDR1 MRHNA, CDR2 SNTAGT. The CDR3 runs to 11 residues. CDR3 nucleotide sequence: TGTGCCAGCAGTTCTGGACTCGCACAGTATTTT. It specifies CASSSGLAQYF.

The rearrangement links TRBV11-3 to TRBJ2-3; D not resolved. The CDR3 runs 14 residues. The V and J ends lost 2 bases and 1 base respectively, with 7 bases between them. Germline V gene data show CDR1 as SGHNT and CDR2 as YENEEA. CDR3: CASSLIYGTDTQYF. The CDR3 nucleotides are TGTGCCAGCAGCTTAATCTATGGCACAGATACGCAGTATTTT.

This chain joins TRBV27 and TRBJ2-1; D is unclear. V dropped 6 bases and J dropped 4 bases, with 4 bases sitting between them. The germline V gene encodes CDR1 MNHEY and CDR2 SMNVEV (reference sequence). The CDR3 is 11 amino acids. In DNA form, the CDR3 reads TGTGCCAGCAGACAGTACAATGAGCAGTTCTTC. Translated: CASRQYNEQFF.

The chain is built from TRBV6-1 and TRBJ2-7, with 8 bases that match TRBD1. Trimming removed 3 bases from V and 0 bases from J; junction bases left unmatched: 7. CDR1 MNHNS and CDR2 SASEGT come from the germline V gene. This CDR3 spans 16 amino acids. Written as DNA, the CDR3 is TGTGCCAGCAGTGATCGGGGACAGGCCTACTCCTACGAGCAGTACTTC. Its protein is CASSDRGQAYSYEQYF.

This clone has more than one count but fewer than ten. The chain uses TRBV7-9 and TRBJ2-5; a weak D match, TRBD1 (6 bases). The germline gives CDR1 SEHNR, CDR2 FQNEAQ (reference sequence). The CDR3 has 14 residues. Trimming took 6 bases from V and 2 from J, leaving 13 bases between them. DNA of the CDR3: TGTGCCAGCAGTCTTGTGGACAGACAAGAGACCCAGTACTTC. Its translation is CASSLVDRQETQYF.

The V and J genes are TRBV6-6 and TRBJ2-5; 9 bases map to TRBD2. Germline CDR1 reads MNHNY; CDR2 reads SVGAGI (reference sequence). Unmatched junction bases numbered 5, after V lost 8 bases and J lost 4 bases. This CDR3 region has 13 residues. CDR3 sequence (DNA): TGTGCCAGCTCCGCGGGGGGGCTAGAGACCCAGTACTTC. This sequence encodes CASSAGGLETQYF.

This chain links TRBV4-1 with TRBJ1-2, with TRBD1 as a possible D gene (6 bases). Trimming removed 1 base at V and 8 bases at J, with 17 bases between. From germline, CDR1 is MGHRA and CDR2 YSYEKL. The CDR3 totals 15 residues. The chain's CDR3 is CASSQGAGAGLGYTF. CDR3 DNA sequence: TGCGCCAGCAGCCAAGGTGCAGGGGCCGGGTTGGGCTACACCTTC.

CDR3 protein: CASSVIDILISGNTIYF. CDR3 DNA sequence: TGCGCCAGCAGCGTAATCGACATACTGATCTCTGGAAACACCATATATTTT. The chain carries TRBV4-1 and TRBJ1-3; D is uncertain. The CDR3 contains 17 residues. V was cut by 5 bases and J by 0 bases, with 17 bases left in between. Germline CDR1 MGHRA, CDR2 YSYEKL.

V usage is TRBV29-1 and J usage is TRBJ2-3, with 7 bases matching TRBD2. The CDR3 is 15 amino acids. Germline values: CDR1 SQVTM, CDR2 ANQGSEA. V lost 4 bases and J lost 2; bases outside the gene matches: 9. For the CDR3, the DNA is TGCAGCGTTGGCAAGCCGGGACTATACACAGATACGCAGTATTTT. This gives the protein CSVGKPGLYTDTQYF.

The chain is built from TRBV28 and TRBJ1-1, with D maybe TRBD1 (6 bases). The CDR3 extends over 12 amino acids. Trimming pared 8 bases from V and 0 bases from J, leaving 7 bases between. From germline, CDR1 is MDHEN and CDR2 SYDVKM. CDR3 in DNA: TGTGCCAGCGGGACAATGAACACTGAAGCTTTCTTT. Amino acid sequence: CASGTMNTEAFF.

This clone was detected only a few times. This chain connects TRBV7-9 to TRBJ2-7; D unresolved. Germline V gene data show CDR1 as SEHNR and CDR2 as FQNEAQ (reference sequence). The V end lost 5 bases, the J end lost 4 bases, and 15 bases lay between the germline ends. The CDR3 runs 14 residues. The CDR3 sequence is CASSLTDSRYEQYF. The CDR3 nucleotides are TGTGCCAGCAGCCTTACTGACTCCCGGTACGAGCAGTACTTC.

The gene calls are TRBV4-2 and TRBJ1-5, with D possibly TRBD1 on 5 matching bases. The CDR3 extends over 15 amino acids. Trimming pared 4 bases from V and 2 bases from J, leaving 12 bases between. Germline values: CDR1 LGHNA, CDR2 YNFKEQ. The CDR3 region has the DNA TGTGCCAGCAGCCCGAGACAGCATGGCAATCAGCCCCAGCATTTT. It translates to CASSPRQHGNQPQHF.

The chain joins TRBV9 to TRBJ1-1, with a tentative D call TRBD1 (6 bases). Germline assignment: CDR1 SGDLS and CDR2 YYNGEE. This CDR3 region has 14 residues. V lost 2 bases and J 6 bases, leaving 14 bases between the germline ends. CDR3 sequence: CASSVQGMSAEAFF. CDR3 nucleotide sequence: TGTGCCAGCAGCGTGCAGGGGATGAGCGCTGAAGCTTTCTTT.

V and J are TRBV9 and TRBJ2-1; 7 nucleotides align to TRBD2. The CDR3 totals 13 residues. The V segment lost 4 bases and the J segment 7 bases; nucleotides outside the gene matches: 5. Per germline, CDR1 SGDLS and CDR2 YYNGEE. The CDR3 coding sequence is TGTGCCAGCAGCCTGTCGGGGGGTAATGAGCAGTTCTTC. It codes for CASSLSGGNEQFF.

The rearrangement links TRBV28 to TRBJ2-5, with 7 bases lining up with TRBD1. The germline CDR1 and CDR2 sequences are MDHEN and SYDVKM. V was pared by 4 bases and J by 5 bases, with 10 bases of the junction left unmatched. CDR3 length: 15 residues. The CDR3 region is CASSSPYRGLETQYF. DNA of the CDR3: TGTGCCAGCAGTTCGCCATACAGGGGCTTGGAGACCCAGTACTTC.

This sequence joins TRBV18 and TRBJ1-1; tentative D call: TRBD1 (6 bases). The CDR3 loop spans 15 amino acids. Germline V gene lookup returns CDR1 KGHSH and CDR2 LQKENI. The ends were cut back, 2 bases at V and 0 bases at J, with 10 bases in the middle. CDR3 protein: CASSPSTGMNTEAFF. As DNA, the CDR3 is TGTGCCAGCTCACCATCCACAGGGATGAACACTGAAGCTTTCTTT.

The gene calls are TRBV6-5 and TRBJ1-3; unclear D gene. The CDR3 covers 13 residues. Trimming took off 5 bases at V and 8 bases at J, with 13 bases between the two ends. In germline, CDR1 is MNHEY, CDR2 SVGAGI. The CDR3 DNA sequence: TGTGCCAGCAGTCCCCCGGGTTATCACACCATATATTTT. Residues: CASSPPGYHTIYF.

The chain recombines TRBV6-5 with TRBJ2-5; D might be TRBD2 (5 bases). The CDR3 covers 14 residues. Trimming shortened V by 2 bases and J by 5 bases, and 12 bases separated the two germline ends. Germline V gene sequence: CDR1 MNHEY, CDR2 SVGAGI. The CDR3 loop reads CASSYIGLGETQYF. CDR3 in DNA: TGTGCCAGCAGTTACATAGGACTTGGGGAGACCCAGTACTTC.

This chain joins TRBV9 and TRBJ1-1; D not resolved. CDR1 is SGDLS, CDR2 YYNGEE, per germline. V was shortened by 4 bases and J by 1 base, with 8 bases between the two germline ends. This CDR3 is 13 amino acids long. Here the CDR3 DNA reads TGTGCCAGCAGCTTGGAGGGGAACACTGAAGCTTTCTTT. Protein product: CASSLEGNTEAFF. Looking up the rest from reference TRBV9 and TRBJ1-1 gives the full variable domain: DSGVTQTPKHLITATGQRVTLRCSPRSGDLSVYWYQQSLDQGLQFLIQYYNGEERAKGNILERFSAQQFPDLHSELNLSSLELGDSALYFCASSLEGNTEAFFGQGTRLTVV.

The chain couples TRBV28 to TRBJ1-2; tentative D call: TRBD1 (5 bases). This CDR3 has 13 residues. CDR1 is MDHEN and CDR2 is SYDVKM in the germline V gene. Trimming left V 6 bases short and J 5 bases short, with 13 bases between. CDR3 bases: TGTGCCAGCAGCAGAAACGGGGGATATGGCTACACCTTC. It codes for CASSRNGGYGYTF.

The J gene is TRBJ1-1, the V gene TRBV10-3; no clear D. The germline gives CDR1 ENHRY, CDR2 SYGVKD. The CDR3 is made up of 14 amino acids. V lost 6 bases and J lost 2, with 13 bases in between. The CDR3 nucleotides are TGTGCCATCAGCATCCTGCGGGTAAACACTGAAGCTTTCTTT. This encodes CAISILRVNTEAFF.

V and J are TRBV5-6 and TRBJ2-2; 9 nucleotides align to TRBD1. The germline CDR1 and CDR2 sequences are SGHDT and YYEEEE. The trim removed 7 bases at V and 6 bases at J, leaving 4 bases unmatched. This CDR3 comprises 13 residues. The CDR3, as DNA: TGTGCCAGCCGGACAGGGGATCCCGGGGAGCTGTTTTTT. The encoded protein is CASRTGDPGELFF.

The chain uses TRBV2 and TRBJ1-1, with D perhaps matching TRBD1 (6 bases). The CDR3 spans 14 residues. CDR1 and CDR2 (germline): SNHLY, FYNNEI. The V end was cut by 6 bases, the J end by 0 bases, with 11 bases between. CDR3 sequence: CASRRDTLNTEAFF. The CDR3 nucleotides read TGTGCCAGCAGAAGGGACACCTTGAACACTGAAGCTTTCTTT.

This clone was seen only a few times. The chain carries TRBV27 and TRBJ1-1; 7 bases fit TRBD1. CDR1 and CDR2 (germline): MNHEY, SMNVEV (reference sequence). J was trimmed by 6 bases and V by 3 bases; bases with no gene match: 7. The CDR3 runs 14 residues. In DNA, the CDR3 is TGTGCCAGCAGTTTCGGAGGGGGCTACGCTGAAGCTTTCTTT. Encoded protein: CASSFGGGYAEAFF.

The chain recombines TRBV11-2 with TRBJ2-3; 10 nucleotides agree with TRBD2. The CDR3 extends over 15 amino acids. The V segment lost 5 bases and the J segment 1 base; nucleotides outside the gene matches: 3. The germline gives CDR1 SGHAT, CDR2 FQNNGV. This chain's CDR3 is CASSRGLARTDTQYF. The CDR3 DNA reads as TGTGCCAGCAGCAGGGGACTAGCGCGCACAGATACGCAGTATTTT. The full variable domain, with the rest looked up from reference TRBV11-2 and TRBJ2-3, is EAGVAQSPRYKIIEKRQSVAFWCNPISGHATLYWYQQILGQGPKLLIQFQNNGVVDDSQLPKDRFSAERLKGVDSTLKIQPAKLEDSAVYLCASSRGLARTDTQYFGPGTRLTVL.